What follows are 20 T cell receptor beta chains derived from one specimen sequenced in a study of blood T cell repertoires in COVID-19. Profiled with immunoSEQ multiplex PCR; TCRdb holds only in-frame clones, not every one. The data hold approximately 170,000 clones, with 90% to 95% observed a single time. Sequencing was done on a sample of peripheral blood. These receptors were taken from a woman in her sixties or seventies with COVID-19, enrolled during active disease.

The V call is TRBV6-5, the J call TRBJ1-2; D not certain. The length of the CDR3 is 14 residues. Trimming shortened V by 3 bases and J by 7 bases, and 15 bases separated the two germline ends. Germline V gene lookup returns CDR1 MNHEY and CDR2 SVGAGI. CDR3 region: CASSYQSVAVGYTF. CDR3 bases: TGTGCCAGCAGTTATCAGAGCGTTGCGGTTGGCTACACCTTC.

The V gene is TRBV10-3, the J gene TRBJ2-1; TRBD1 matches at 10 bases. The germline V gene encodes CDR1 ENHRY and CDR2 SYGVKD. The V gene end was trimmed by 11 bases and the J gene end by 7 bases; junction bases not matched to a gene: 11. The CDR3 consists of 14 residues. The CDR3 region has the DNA TGTGCCGCCAGGGGACAGGGGCCGGAGAATGAGCAGTTCTTC. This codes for CAARGQGPENEQFF.

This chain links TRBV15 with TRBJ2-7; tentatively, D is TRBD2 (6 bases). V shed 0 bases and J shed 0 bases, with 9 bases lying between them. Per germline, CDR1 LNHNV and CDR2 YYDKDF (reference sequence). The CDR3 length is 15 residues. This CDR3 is CATSREDSGSYEQYF. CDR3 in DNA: TGTGCCACCAGCAGAGAGGATAGCGGCTCCTACGAGCAGTACTTC.

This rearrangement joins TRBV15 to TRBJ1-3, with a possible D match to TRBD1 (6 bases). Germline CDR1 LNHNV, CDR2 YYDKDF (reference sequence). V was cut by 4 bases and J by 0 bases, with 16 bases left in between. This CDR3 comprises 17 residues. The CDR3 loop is CATSNYGQRDSGNTIYF. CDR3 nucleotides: TGTGCCACCAGCAATTACGGACAGCGAGACTCTGGAAACACCATATATTTT.

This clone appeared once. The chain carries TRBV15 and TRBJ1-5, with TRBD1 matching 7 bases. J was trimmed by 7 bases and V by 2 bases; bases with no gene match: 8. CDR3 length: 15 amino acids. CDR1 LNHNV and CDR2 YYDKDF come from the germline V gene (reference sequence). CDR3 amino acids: CATSRQRQGGQPQHF. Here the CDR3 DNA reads TGTGCCACCAGCAGACAACGACAGGGAGGACAGCCCCAGCATTTT.

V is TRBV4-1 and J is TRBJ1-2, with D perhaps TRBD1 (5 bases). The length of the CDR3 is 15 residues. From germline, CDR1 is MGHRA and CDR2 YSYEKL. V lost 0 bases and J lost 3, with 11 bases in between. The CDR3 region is CASSQDRVRDYGYTF. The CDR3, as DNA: TGCGCCAGCAGCCAAGACAGGGTTCGGGACTATGGCTACACCTTC.

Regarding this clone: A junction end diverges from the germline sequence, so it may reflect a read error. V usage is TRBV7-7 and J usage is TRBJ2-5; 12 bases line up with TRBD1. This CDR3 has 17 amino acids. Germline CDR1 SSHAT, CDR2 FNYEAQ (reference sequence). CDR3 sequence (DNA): TGTGCTAGCAGCTTAGCGGTTGGGGGACAGGGGGCTCCGACCCAGTACTTC. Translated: CASSLAVGGQGAPTQYF. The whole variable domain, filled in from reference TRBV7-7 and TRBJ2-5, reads GAGVSQSPRYKVTKRGQDVTLRCDPISSHATLYWYQQALGQGPEFLTYFNYEAQPDKSGLPSDRFSAERPEGSISTLTIQRTEQRDSAMYRCASSLAVGGQGAPTQYFGPGTRLLVL.

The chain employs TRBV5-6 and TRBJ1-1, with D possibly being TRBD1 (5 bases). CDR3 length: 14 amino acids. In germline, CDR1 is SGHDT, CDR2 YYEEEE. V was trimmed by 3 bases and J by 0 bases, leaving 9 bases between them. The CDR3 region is CASSSPGMNTEAFF. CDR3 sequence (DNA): TGTGCCAGCAGCTCCCCAGGGATGAACACTGAAGCTTTCTTT.

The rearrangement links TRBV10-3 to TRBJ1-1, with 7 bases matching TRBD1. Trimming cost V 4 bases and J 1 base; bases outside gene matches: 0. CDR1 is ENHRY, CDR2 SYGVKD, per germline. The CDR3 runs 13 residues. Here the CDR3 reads CAISGTGNTEAFF. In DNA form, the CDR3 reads TGTGCCATCAGTGGGACAGGGAACACTGAAGCTTTCTTT.

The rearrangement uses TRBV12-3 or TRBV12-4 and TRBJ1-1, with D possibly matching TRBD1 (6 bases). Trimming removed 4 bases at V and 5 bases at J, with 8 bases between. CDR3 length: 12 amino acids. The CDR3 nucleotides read TGTGCCAGCAGTTGGGGGCAGACTGAAGCTTTCTTT. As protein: CASSWGQTEAFF.

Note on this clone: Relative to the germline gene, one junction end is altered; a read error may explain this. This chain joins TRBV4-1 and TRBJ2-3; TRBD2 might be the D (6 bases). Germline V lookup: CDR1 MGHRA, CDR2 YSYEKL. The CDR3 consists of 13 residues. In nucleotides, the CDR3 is TGCGCCAGCAGCCAAGATAGTCGCGGGGTCAGCGATTTT. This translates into CASSQDSRGVSDF.

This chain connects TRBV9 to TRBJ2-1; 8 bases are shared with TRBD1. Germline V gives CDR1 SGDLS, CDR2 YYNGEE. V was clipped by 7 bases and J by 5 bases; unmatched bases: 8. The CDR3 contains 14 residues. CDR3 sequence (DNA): TGTGCCAGCGGACAGGGAGGTTCCCACAATGAGCAGTTCTTC. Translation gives CASGQGGSHNEQFF. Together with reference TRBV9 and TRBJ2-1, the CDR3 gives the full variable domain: DSGVTQTPKHLITATGQRVTLRCSPRSGDLSVYWYQQSLDQGLQFLIQYYNGEERAKGNILERFSAQQFPDLHSELNLSSLELGDSALYFCASGQGGSHNEQFFGPGTRLTVL.

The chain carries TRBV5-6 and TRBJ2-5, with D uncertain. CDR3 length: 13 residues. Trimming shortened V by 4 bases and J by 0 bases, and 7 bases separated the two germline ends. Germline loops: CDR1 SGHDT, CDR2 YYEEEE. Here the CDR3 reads CASSLRYQETQYF. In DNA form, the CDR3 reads TGTGCCAGCAGCCTCAGGTACCAAGAGACCCAGTACTTC.

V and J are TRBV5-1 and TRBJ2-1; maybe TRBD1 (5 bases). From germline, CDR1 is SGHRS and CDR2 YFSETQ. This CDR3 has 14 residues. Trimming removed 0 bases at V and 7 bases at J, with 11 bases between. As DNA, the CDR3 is TGCGCCAGCAGCTTGGGACAGCCTGGGAATGAGCAGTTCTTC. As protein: CASSLGQPGNEQFF.

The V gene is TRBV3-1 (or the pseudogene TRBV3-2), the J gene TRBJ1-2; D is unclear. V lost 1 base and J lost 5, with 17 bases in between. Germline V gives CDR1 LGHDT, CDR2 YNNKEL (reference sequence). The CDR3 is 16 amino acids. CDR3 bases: TGTGCCAGCAGCCAAGGCGGAGGGTACCCGATTTATGGCTACACCTTC. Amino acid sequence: CASSQGGGYPIYGYTF.

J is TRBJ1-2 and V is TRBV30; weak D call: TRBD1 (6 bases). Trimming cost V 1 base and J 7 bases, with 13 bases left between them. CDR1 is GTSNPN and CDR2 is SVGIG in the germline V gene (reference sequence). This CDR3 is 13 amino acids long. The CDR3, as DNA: TGTGCCTGGAGTGGACAGGCCGGTACTGGCTACACCTTC. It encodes CAWSGQAGTGYTF.

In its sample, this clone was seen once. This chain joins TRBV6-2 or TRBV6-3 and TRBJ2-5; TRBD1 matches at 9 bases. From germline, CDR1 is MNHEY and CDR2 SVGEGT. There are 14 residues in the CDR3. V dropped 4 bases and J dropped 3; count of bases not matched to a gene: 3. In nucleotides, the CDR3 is TGTGCCAGCAGTTGGGGACAGGGAAAAGAGACCCAGTACTTC. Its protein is CASSWGQGKETQYF.

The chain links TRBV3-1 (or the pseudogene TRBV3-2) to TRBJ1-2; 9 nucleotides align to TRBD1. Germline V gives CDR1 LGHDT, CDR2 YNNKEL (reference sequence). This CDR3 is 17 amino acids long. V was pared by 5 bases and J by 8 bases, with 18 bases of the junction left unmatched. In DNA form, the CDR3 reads TGTGCCAGCAGCAAGGACAGGGGATATGCTGGGGGTCGGGGCTACACCTTC. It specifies CASSKDRGYAGGRGYTF.

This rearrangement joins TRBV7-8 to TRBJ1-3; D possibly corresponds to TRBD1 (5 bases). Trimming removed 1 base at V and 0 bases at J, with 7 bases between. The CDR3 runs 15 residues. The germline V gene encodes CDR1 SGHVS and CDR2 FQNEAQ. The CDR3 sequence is CASSLGDSSGNTIYF. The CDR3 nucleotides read TGTGCCAGCAGCTTAGGTGACAGCTCTGGAAACACCATATATTTT.

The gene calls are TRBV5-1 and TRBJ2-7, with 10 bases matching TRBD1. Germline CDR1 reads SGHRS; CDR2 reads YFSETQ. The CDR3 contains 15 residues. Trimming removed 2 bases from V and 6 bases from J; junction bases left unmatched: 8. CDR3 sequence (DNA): TGCGCCAGCAGCTTCTCGGGGACAGGGGCGTCCGAGCAGTACTTC. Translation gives CASSFSGTGASEQYF.